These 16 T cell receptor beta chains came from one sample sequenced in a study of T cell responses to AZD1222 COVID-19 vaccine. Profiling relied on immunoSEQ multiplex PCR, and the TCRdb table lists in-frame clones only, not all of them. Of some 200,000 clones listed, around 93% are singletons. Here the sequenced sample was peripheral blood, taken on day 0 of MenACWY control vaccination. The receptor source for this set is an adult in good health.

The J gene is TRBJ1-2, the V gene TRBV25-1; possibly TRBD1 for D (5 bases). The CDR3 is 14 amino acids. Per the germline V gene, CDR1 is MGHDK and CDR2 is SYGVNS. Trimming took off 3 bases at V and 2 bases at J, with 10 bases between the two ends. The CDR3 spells CASSDVGDNYGYTF. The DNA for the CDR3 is TGTGCCAGCAGTGATGTCGGGGACAACTATGGCTACACCTTC.

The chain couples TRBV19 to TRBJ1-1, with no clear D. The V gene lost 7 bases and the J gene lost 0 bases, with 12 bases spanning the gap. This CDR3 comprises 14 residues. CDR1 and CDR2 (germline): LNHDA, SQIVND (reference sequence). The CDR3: CASNPERLNTEAFF. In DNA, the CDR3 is TGTGCCAGTAATCCCGAGCGGTTGAACACTGAAGCTTTCTTT.

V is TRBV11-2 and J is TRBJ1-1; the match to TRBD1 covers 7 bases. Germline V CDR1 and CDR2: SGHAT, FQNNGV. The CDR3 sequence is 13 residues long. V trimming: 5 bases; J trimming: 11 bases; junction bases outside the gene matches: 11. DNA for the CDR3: TGTGCCAGCAGCCCGCGACAGGGATTCTTGGCTTTCTTT. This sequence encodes CASSPRQGFLAFF. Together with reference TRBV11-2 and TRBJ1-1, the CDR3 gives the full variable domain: EAGVAQSPRYKIIEKRQSVAFWCNPISGHATLYWYQQILGQGPKLLIQFQNNGVVDDSQLPKDRFSAERLKGVDSTLKIQPAKLEDSAVYLCASSPRQGFLAFFGQGTRLTVV.

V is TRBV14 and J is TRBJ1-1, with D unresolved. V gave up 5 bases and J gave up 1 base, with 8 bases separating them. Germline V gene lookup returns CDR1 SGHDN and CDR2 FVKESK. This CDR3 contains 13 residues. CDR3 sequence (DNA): TGTGCCAGCAGCGACAACGAGAACACTGAAGCTTTCTTT. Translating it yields CASSDNENTEAFF.

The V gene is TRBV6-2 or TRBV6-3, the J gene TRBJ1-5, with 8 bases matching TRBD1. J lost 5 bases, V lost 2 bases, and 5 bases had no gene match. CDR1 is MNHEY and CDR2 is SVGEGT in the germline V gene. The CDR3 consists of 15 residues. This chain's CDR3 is CASSYGQGAYQPQHF. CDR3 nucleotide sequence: TGTGCCAGCAGTTACGGGCAGGGGGCTTATCAGCCCCAGCATTTT.

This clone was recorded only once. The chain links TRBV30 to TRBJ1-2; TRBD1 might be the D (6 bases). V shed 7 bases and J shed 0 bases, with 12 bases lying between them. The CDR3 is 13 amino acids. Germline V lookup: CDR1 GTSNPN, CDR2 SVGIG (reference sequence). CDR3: CAFGTRTNYGYTF. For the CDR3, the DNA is TGTGCCTTTGGGACACGAACTAACTATGGCTACACCTTC. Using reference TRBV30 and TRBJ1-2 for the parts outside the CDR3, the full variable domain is SQTIHQWPATLVQPVGSPLSLECTVEGTSNPNLYWYRQAAGRGLQLLFYSVGIGQISSEVPQNLSASRPQDRQFILSSKKLLLSDSGFYLCAFGTRTNYGYTFGSGTRLTVV.

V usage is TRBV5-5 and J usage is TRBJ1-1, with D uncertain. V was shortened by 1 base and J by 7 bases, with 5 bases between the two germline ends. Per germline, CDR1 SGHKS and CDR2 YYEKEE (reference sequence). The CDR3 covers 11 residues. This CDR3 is CASSLSSEAFF. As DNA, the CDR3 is TGTGCCAGCAGCTTGTCCAGTGAAGCTTTCTTT.

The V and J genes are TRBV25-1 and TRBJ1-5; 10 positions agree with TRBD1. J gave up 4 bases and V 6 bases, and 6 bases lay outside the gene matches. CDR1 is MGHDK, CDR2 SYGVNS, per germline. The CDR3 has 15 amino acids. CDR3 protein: CASRSAGQGNQPQHF. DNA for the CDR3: TGTGCCAGCAGGTCAGCGGGACAGGGGAATCAGCCCCAGCATTTT.

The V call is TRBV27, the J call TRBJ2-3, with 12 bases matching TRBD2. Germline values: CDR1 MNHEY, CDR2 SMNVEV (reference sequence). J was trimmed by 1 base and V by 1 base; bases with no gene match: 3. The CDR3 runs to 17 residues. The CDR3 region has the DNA TGTGCCAGCAGTTTATTGAGGACTAGCGGGGGCACAGATACGCAGTATTTT. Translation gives CASSLLRTSGGTDTQYF.

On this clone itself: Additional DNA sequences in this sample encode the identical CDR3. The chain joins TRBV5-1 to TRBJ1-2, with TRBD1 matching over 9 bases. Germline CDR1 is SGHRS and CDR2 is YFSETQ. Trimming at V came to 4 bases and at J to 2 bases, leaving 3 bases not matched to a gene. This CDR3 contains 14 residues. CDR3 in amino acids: CASSRTGENYGYTF. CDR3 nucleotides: TGCGCCAGCAGCCGGACAGGGGAAAACTATGGCTACACCTTC.

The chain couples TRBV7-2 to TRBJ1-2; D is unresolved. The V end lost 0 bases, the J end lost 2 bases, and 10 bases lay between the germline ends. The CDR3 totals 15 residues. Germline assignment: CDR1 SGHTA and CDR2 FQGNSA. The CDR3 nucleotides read TGTGCCAGCAGCTTAGCGCCAGTCTCCAACTATGGCTACACCTTC. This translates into CASSLAPVSNYGYTF.

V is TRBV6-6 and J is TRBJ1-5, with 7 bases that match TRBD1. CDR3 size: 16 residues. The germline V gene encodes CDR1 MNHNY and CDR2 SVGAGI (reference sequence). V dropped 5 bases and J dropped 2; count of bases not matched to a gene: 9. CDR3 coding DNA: TGTGCCAGCAGTCCTCCCGGGACAGTGGGCAATCAGCCCCAGCATTTT. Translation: CASSPPGTVGNQPQHF.

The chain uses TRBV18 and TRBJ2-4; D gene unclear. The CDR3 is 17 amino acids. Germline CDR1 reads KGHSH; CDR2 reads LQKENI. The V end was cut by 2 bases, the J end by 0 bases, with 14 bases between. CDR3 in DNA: TGTGCCAGCTCACCATGGATGCTGGATCTAGCCAAAAACATTCAGTACTTC. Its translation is CASSPWMLDLAKNIQYF. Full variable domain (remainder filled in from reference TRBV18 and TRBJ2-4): NAGVMQNPRHLVRRRGQEARLRCSPMKGHSHVYWYRQLPEEGLKFMVYLQKENIIDESGMPKERFSAEFPKEGPSILRIQQVVRGDSAAYFCASSPWMLDLAKNIQYFGAGTRLSVL.

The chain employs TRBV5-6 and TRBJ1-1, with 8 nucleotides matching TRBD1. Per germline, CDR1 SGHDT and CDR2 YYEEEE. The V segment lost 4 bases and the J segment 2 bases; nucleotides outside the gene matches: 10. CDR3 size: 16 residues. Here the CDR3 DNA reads TGTGCCAGCAGCAGGGACAGGAGAAGGCAAAACACTGAAGCTTTCTTT. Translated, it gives CASSRDRRRQNTEAFF.

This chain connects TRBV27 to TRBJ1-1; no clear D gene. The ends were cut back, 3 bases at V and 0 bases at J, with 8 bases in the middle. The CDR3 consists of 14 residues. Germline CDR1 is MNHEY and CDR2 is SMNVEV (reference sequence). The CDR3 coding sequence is TGTGCCAGCAGTTTTGGTCCGATGAACACTGAAGCTTTCTTT. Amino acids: CASSFGPMNTEAFF.

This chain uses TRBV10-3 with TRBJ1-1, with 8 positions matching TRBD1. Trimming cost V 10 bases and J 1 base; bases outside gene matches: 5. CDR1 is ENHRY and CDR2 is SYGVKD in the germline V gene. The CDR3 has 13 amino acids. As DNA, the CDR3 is TGTGCCACCTTAGGACAGGGGAACACTGAAGCTTTCTTT. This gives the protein CATLGQGNTEAFF.